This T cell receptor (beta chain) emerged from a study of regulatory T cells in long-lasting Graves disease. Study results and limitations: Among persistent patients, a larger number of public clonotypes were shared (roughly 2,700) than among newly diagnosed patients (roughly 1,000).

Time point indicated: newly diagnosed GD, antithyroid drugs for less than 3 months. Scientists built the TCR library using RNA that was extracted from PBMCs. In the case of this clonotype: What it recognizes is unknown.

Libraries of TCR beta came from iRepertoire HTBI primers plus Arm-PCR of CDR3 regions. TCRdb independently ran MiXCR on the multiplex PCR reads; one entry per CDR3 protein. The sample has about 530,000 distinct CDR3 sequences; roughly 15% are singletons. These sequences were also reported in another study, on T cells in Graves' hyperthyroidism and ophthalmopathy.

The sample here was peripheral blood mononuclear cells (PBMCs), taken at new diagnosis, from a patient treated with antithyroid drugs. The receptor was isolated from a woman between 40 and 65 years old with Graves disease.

This chain's CDR3 is CASSEGAGGYEQYF. CDR3 coding DNA: TGTGCCAGCAGTGAAGGAGCGGGGGGCTACGAGCAGTACTTC. The genes are TRBV2 and TRBJ2-7, with 9 bases lining up with TRBD2. Germline loops: CDR1 SNHLY, CDR2 FYNNEI. V shed 1 base, J shed 3 bases, and the junction held 1 base outside the gene matches. The CDR3 consists of 14 residues.